This T cell receptor (beta chain) was profiled in a study of response to subunit inactivated influenza vaccine. Regarding the study as a whole: The authors offered the suggestion that each seasonal influenza vaccination recruits few new T cells.

TCRdb re-called the RT-PCR reads with MiXCR, one entry per CDR3 protein. The table has about 800,000 distinct CDR3 sequences, around 21% seen once. Germline V CDR1 and CDR2: DFQATT, SNEGSKA (reference sequence). The CDR3 extends over 11 amino acids. This clonotype was counted only a few times. Its antigen is still unknown. The V gene is TRBV20-1, the J gene TRBJ2-5, with D hard to call. Specimen: PBMCs from blood, collected 5 days after vaccination. This sequence originates from a man aged 50 to 59 who received an inactivated influenza vaccine. CDR3: CSTYYPETQYF. CDR3 DNA sequence: TGCAGCACGTATTACCCAGAGACCCAGTACTTC.